Following are 3 T cell receptor beta chains from one sample sequenced in a study of T cell clonality in common variable immunodeficiency. Measured with immunoSEQ multiplex PCR; TCRdb has only the in-frame clones, and not every one. The sample was found to contain tens of thousands of clones, and every one recurs. Sequencing was carried out using peripheral blood mononuclear cells. The receptors come from a person between 18 and 75 years old in good health.

This clone was detected only a few times. Coverage ceases 3 residues before the CDR3 finishes, and the germline J gene fills in the end. The gene calls are TRBV19 and TRBJ1-2; a possible D gene is TRBD1 (5 bases). From germline, CDR1 is LNHDA and CDR2 SQIVND (reference sequence). The CDR3 length is 17 residues. The CDR3 loop reads CASSTEGLAGERGDYTF. The covered CDR3 bases are TGTGCCAGTAGTACAGAGGGACTAGCGGGAGAGAGGGGTGAC.

This clone has more than one count but fewer than ten. The CDR3 end lies 3 residues beyond the end of the read and is filled in from the germline J gene. This specimen includes other DNA sequences encoding the same CDR3. The rearrangement joins TRBV30 to TRBJ1-1; possible D gene TRBD1, 5 bases. The CDR3 sequence is 14 residues long. Germline assignment: CDR1 GTSNPN and CDR2 SVGIG (reference sequence). The CDR3: CAWTEGGGWETAFF. CDR3 bases read: TGTGCCTGGACAGAAGGCGGGGGGTGGGAGACC.

This clone was counted only a few times. Here the CDR3 reads CASSLVPENTEAFF. CDR3 DNA (partial): TGTGCCAGCAGCTTAGTCCCAGAGAACACTGAA. This rearrangement joins TRBV7-9 to TRBJ1-1; D unclear. The sequence runs out 3 residues before the end of the CDR3; the remainder is reconstructed from the germline J gene. The germline V and J ends were trimmed by 1 base and 1 base, with 7 bases remaining between them. Per germline, CDR1 SEHNR and CDR2 FQNEAQ (reference sequence). This CDR3 comprises 14 residues.